These 24 T cell receptor beta chains came from one sample sequenced in a study of T cell changes during pregnancy in multiple sclerosis. TCRdb's table, derived via immunoSEQ multiplex PCR, lists solely in-frame clones and lacks some. The table has 13,000 to 15,000 clones, about 86% seen once. Here the sequenced sample was CD8+ T cells from peripheral blood mononuclear cells, taken in the first trimester of pregnancy. These TCRs come from a female donor with multiple sclerosis, enrolled in a pregnancy study.

The chain recombines TRBV27 with TRBJ1-1; D not certain. Trimming left V 6 bases short and J 5 bases short, with 7 bases between. This CDR3 is built from 11 residues. From germline, CDR1 is MNHEY and CDR2 SMNVEV (reference sequence). Here the CDR3 reads CASSGGTEAFF. CDR3 coding DNA: TGTGCCAGCAGCGGTGGTACTGAAGCTTTCTTT.

The V and J genes are TRBV9 and TRBJ1-1; D remains ambiguous. Germline lookup yields CDR1 SGDLS and CDR2 YYNGEE. Trimming took off 2 bases at V and 0 bases at J, with 11 bases between the two ends. CDR3 length equals 15 residues. CDR3 in amino acids: CASSVGHSMNTEAFF. The CDR3 nucleotides read TGTGCCAGCAGCGTTGGGCACTCCATGAACACTGAAGCTTTCTTT.

CDR3: CASSVASGTNTEAFF. In DNA, the CDR3 is TGTGCCAGCAGCGTAGCTTCGGGAACCAACACTGAAGCTTTCTTT. The chain carries TRBV9 and TRBJ1-1; unclear D gene. CDR3 length: 15 amino acids. The V gene's germline CDR1 is SGDLS and CDR2 YYNGEE. V was clipped by 0 bases and J by 2 bases, with 11 bases between them.

The chain recombines TRBV15 with TRBJ2-7; possible D gene TRBD2, 5 bases. CDR1 and CDR2 from the germline V gene are LNHNV and YYDKDF (reference sequence). The CDR3 sequence is 13 residues long. The V end lost 0 bases, the J end lost 6 bases, and 9 bases lay between the germline ends. DNA for the CDR3: TGTGCCACCAGCAGAGATCGGCGGGCCGAGCAGTACTTC. Its translation is CATSRDRRAEQYF. The entire variable domain, with the rest obtained from reference TRBV15 and TRBJ2-7, is as follows: DAMVIQNPRYQVTQFGKPVTLSCSQTLNHNVMYWYQQKSSQAPKLLFHYYDKDFNNEADTPDNFQSRRPNTSFCFLDIRSPGLGDTAMYLCATSRDRRAEQYFGPGTRLTVT.

This clone occurred once. The chain is built from TRBV19 and TRBJ1-3; 7 bases map to TRBD1. The ends lost 7 bases at V and 4 bases at J; junction bases unmatched: 7. The CDR3 is 14 amino acids. Germline V gene sequence: CDR1 LNHDA, CDR2 SQIVND (reference sequence). Written as DNA, the CDR3 is TGTGCCAGTACCAGCGGCAGGGGGGGAAACACCATATATTTT. Translated: CASTSGRGGNTIYF.

This chain joins TRBV7-9 and TRBJ1-2, with 7 bases aligning to TRBD1. Germline V gives CDR1 SEHNR, CDR2 FQNEAQ (reference sequence). The CDR3 consists of 15 residues. Trimming cost V 1 base and J 3 bases; bases outside gene matches: 5. Here the CDR3 DNA reads TGTGCCAGCAGCTTAGTGACAGGGCAGGACTATGGCTACACCTTC. As protein: CASSLVTGQDYGYTF.

The chain couples TRBV7-8 to TRBJ2-3, with D possibly being TRBD2 (5 bases). CDR1 and CDR2 from the germline V gene are SGHVS and FQNEAQ. Trimming took off 2 bases at V and 4 bases at J, with 10 bases between the two ends. There are 14 residues in the CDR3. The CDR3 loop reads CASSLREPPDTQYF. The CDR3 nucleotides are TGTGCCAGCAGCTTAAGGGAGCCCCCAGATACGCAGTATTTT.

This CDR3 is CASSSIQGAREKLFF. The CDR3 DNA reads as TGTGCCAGCAGTTCGATTCAGGGGGCTCGGGAAAAACTGTTTTTT. The chain carries TRBV27 and TRBJ1-4; 8 bases map to TRBD1. Per the germline V gene, CDR1 is MNHEY and CDR2 is SMNVEV (reference sequence). V shed 4 bases, J shed 8 bases, and the junction held 9 bases outside the gene matches. The CDR3 loop spans 15 amino acids.

The genes are TRBV27 and TRBJ2-3; 11 nucleotides align to TRBD2. The CDR3 covers 18 residues. Germline values: CDR1 MNHEY, CDR2 SMNVEV (reference sequence). The trim removed 3 bases at V and 0 bases at J, leaving 8 bases unmatched. The CDR3 sequence: CASSFNVRTSGSTDTQYF. The CDR3 region has the DNA TGTGCCAGCAGTTTCAACGTAAGGACTAGCGGGAGCACAGATACGCAGTATTTT.

This clone was detected a few times. J is TRBJ2-5 and V is TRBV7-8; D is possibly TRBD1 (6 bases). The CDR3 spans 11 residues. Trimming shortened V by 6 bases and J by 9 bases, and 11 bases separated the two germline ends. Germline CDR1 SGHVS, CDR2 FQNEAQ. The CDR3 loop reads CASSRGGAQYF. CDR3 coding DNA: TGTGCCAGCAGTCGAGGGGGAGCCCAGTACTTC.

By share, this clone counts as medium-sized. The chain employs TRBV11-2 and TRBJ1-6, with no clear D. The CDR3 is made up of 16 amino acids. Germline lookup yields CDR1 SGHAT and CDR2 FQNNGV. V was clipped by 5 bases and J by 1 base, with 12 bases between them. The CDR3: CASSVASGSYNSPLHF. As DNA, the CDR3 is TGTGCCAGCAGCGTGGCGTCGGGATCCTATAATTCACCCCTCCACTTT. Combining the CDR3 with reference TRBV11-2 and TRBJ1-6 gives the whole variable domain EAGVAQSPRYKIIEKRQSVAFWCNPISGHATLYWYQQILGQGPKLLIQFQNNGVVDDSQLPKDRFSAERLKGVDSTLKIQPAKLEDSAVYLCASSVASGSYNSPLHFGNGTRLTVT.

Written as DNA, the CDR3 is TGTGCCAGCAGCCAAGACCCCAGGTCTTACGAGCAGTACTTC. Protein sequence: CASSQDPRSYEQYF. This chain connects TRBV14 to TRBJ2-7; D is unclear. V was clipped by 0 bases and J by 4 bases, with 10 bases between them. This CDR3 is 14 amino acids long. The germline V gene has CDR1 SGHDN and CDR2 FVKESK.

The CDR3 loop is CASSPDSAYNEQFF. The DNA of the CDR3 is TGTGCCAGCAGCCCCGACTCAGCCTACAATGAGCAGTTCTTC. The gene calls are TRBV4-2 and TRBJ2-1; D is unresolved. The germline V gene has CDR1 LGHNA and CDR2 YNFKEQ. Trimming shortened V by 4 bases and J by 2 bases, and 9 bases separated the two germline ends. This CDR3 is 14 amino acids long.

The chain employs TRBV7-9 and TRBJ1-4; TRBD1 might be the D (6 bases). V was pared by 6 bases and J by 2 bases, with 19 bases between. Germline V gene lookup returns CDR1 SEHNR and CDR2 FQNEAQ (reference sequence). The CDR3 spans 17 residues. This CDR3 is CASSSPGLGATNEKLFF. The CDR3 DNA follows: TGTGCCAGCAGTTCGCCGGGTCTGGGGGCCACTAATGAAAAACTGTTTTTT.

The V and J genes are TRBV27 and TRBJ1-1, with a tentative D call TRBD1 (6 bases). Looked up from germline, CDR1 is MNHEY and CDR2 is SMNVEV (reference sequence). V lost 6 bases, J lost 0 bases, and 8 bases lay in between. The CDR3 has 13 residues. CDR3 coding DNA: TGTGCCAGCAGGCAGGGGCTGAACACTGAAGCTTTCTTT. It translates to CASRQGLNTEAFF.

The chain recombines TRBV2 with TRBJ1-1; 8 nucleotides agree with TRBD1. The V and J ends lost 4 bases and 5 bases, in that order; junction bases with no gene match: 9. The CDR3 runs 15 residues. Looked up from germline, CDR1 is SNHLY and CDR2 is FYNNEI. The CDR3 DNA reads as TGTGCCAGCAGTGGGCAGGGGGCGCTTAGGACTGAAGCTTTCTTT. It translates to CASSGQGALRTEAFF.

The chain links TRBV9 to TRBJ2-2; 8 nucleotides align to TRBD2. V shed 3 bases, J shed 5 bases, and the junction held 3 bases outside the gene matches. The CDR3 consists of 14 residues. Germline V gene lookup returns CDR1 SGDLS and CDR2 YYNGEE. The CDR3 spells CASSAGGGTGELFF. As DNA, the CDR3 is TGTGCCAGCAGCGCGGGAGGGGGGACCGGGGAGCTGTTTTTT.

V is TRBV25-1 and J is TRBJ1-2; D remains unclear. The germline V gene encodes CDR1 MGHDK and CDR2 SYGVNS. This CDR3 spans 15 amino acids. Trimming left V 3 bases short and J 4 bases short, with 15 bases between. CDR3 in DNA: TGTGCCAGCAGTGACTCCGGCGGGGATGGCTATGGCTACACCTTC. Translated, it gives CASSDSGGDGYGYTF.

This clone turned up a few times. The chain employs TRBV5-1 and TRBJ2-3; possibly TRBD1 for D (5 bases). V lost 0 bases, J lost 1 base, and 6 bases lay in between. Germline V gives CDR1 SGHRS, CDR2 YFSETQ. This CDR3 spans 14 amino acids. The CDR3 loop reads CASSLDRRTDTQYF. In nucleotides, the CDR3 is TGCGCCAGCAGCTTGGACAGGCGCACAGATACGCAGTATTTT.

This chain joins TRBV6-1 and TRBJ1-1; 8 bases are a match to TRBD1. CDR1 is MNHNS and CDR2 is SASEGT in the germline V gene. V was clipped by 0 bases and J by 4 bases; unmatched bases: 4. This CDR3 has 15 amino acids. This chain's CDR3 is CASSEAGQGGTEAFF. The DNA of the CDR3 is TGTGCCAGCAGTGAAGCCGGACAGGGTGGCACTGAAGCTTTCTTT.

This chain links TRBV6-5 with TRBJ1-5; D unresolved. Germline CDR1 is MNHEY and CDR2 is SVGAGI. The CDR3 has 13 amino acids. Deletions cut 2 bases from V and 5 bases from J, with 7 bases between. In DNA, the CDR3 is TGTGCCAGCAGTTACCGGAGATATCAGCCCCAGCATTTT. It codes for CASSYRRYQPQHF.

The CDR3 region is CASSGGGGGNTEAFF. In DNA form, the CDR3 reads TGTGCCAGCAGTGGTGGGGGGGGAGGGAACACTGAAGCTTTCTTT. This chain links TRBV25-1 with TRBJ1-1; a weak D match, TRBD1 (5 bases). CDR1 is MGHDK and CDR2 is SYGVNS in the germline V gene. The CDR3 covers 15 residues. Trimming removed 4 bases from V and 1 base from J, with 13 bases in between.

The J gene is TRBJ2-3, the V gene TRBV15; D gene ambiguous. Germline-derived CDR1 and CDR2 are LNHNV and YYDKDF (reference sequence). Trimming removed 0 bases from V and 0 bases from J, with 4 bases in between. This CDR3 region has 14 residues. The CDR3 DNA reads as TGTGCCACCAGCAGAGATCCTAGCACAGATACGCAGTATTTT. It translates to CATSRDPSTDTQYF. The entire variable domain, with the rest obtained from reference TRBV15 and TRBJ2-3, is as follows: DAMVIQNPRYQVTQFGKPVTLSCSQTLNHNVMYWYQQKSSQAPKLLFHYYDKDFNNEADTPDNFQSRRPNTSFCFLDIRSPGLGDTAMYLCATSRDPSTDTQYFGPGTRLTVL.

This rearrangement joins TRBV7-9 to TRBJ2-2; D is ambiguous. The CDR3 loop spans 15 amino acids. Germline V lookup: CDR1 SEHNR, CDR2 FQNEAQ (reference sequence). The V and J ends lost 5 bases and 6 bases respectively, with 16 bases between them. The CDR3 reads CASSPILGYPGELFF. In DNA, the CDR3 is TGTGCCAGCAGCCCAATCCTAGGTTACCCCGGGGAGCTGTTTTTT.